This entry is about one TCR beta chain. The table came from immunoSEQ multiplex PCR; TCRdb's copy has only in-frame clones and leaves some out. The sample yields about 670,000 clones, 70% to 90% seen once. The CDR3 runs to 14 residues. V was clipped by 6 bases and J by 3 bases; unmatched bases: 3. Germline lookup yields CDR1 MNHEY and CDR2 SVGAGI. The sample is drawn from a study of blood T cell repertoires in COVID-19. Study details: The origin of the acute and convalescent COVID-19 samples was the United States, Italy and Spain.

This TCR was sampled from a woman aged 18 to 35 with acute or convalescent COVID-19. V is TRBV6-5 and J is TRBJ1-1; TRBD1 matches 11 bases. The specimen was peripheral blood. CDR3 bases: TGTGCCAGCAGAGCGGACAGGGGGCACACTGAAGCTTTCTTT. Its protein product is CASRADRGHTEAFF.